The rows below give T cell receptor beta chains drawn from one sample of a study of CD8+CD57+ T cells in acquired aplastic anemia. TCRdb redid the calling of the reads with MiXCR, one entry per CDR3 protein. The sample carries under 200,000 distinct CDR3 sequences, around half recorded once. Sequencing input: sorted CD4+, CD8+, or CD8+CD57+ T cells (not recorded which) from PBMCs. These TCRs come from a human donor with aplastic anemia. Both conserved end residues are part of each CDR3. A D gene is named only where the DNA matches it firmly. For some rows the clone size is stated as once, few or many, or as a class when expanded; others skip it.

DNA: TGTGCCAGCAGCTTAGCCGCCACAAATACGCAGTATTTT
CDR3: CASSLAATNTQYF
size: few
D: .
J: TRBJ2-3
V: TRBV7-6
length: 13

DNA: TGTGCCAGCGGGGTCTCCTACGAGCAGTACTTC
CDR3: CASGVSYEQYF
size: .
D: .
J: TRBJ2-7
V: TRBV6-5
length: 11

DNA: TGTGCCAGCAGTTTAGGGGAGACTGGAAACACCATATATTTT
CDR3: CASSLGETGNTIYF
size: once
D: .
J: TRBJ1-3
V: TRBV12-3/TRBV12-4
length: 14

DNA: TGTGCCAGTTCCCGGCGGACAGGGAACGATGAGCAGTTCTTC
CDR3: CASSRRTGNDEQFF
size: .
D: TRBD1
J: TRBJ2-1
V: TRBV19
length: 14

DNA: TGTGCCAGTAGTATTAAAAGGACTAGCGGCTACAATGAGCAGTTCTTC
CDR3: CASSIKRTSGYNEQFF
size: many
D: TRBD2
J: TRBJ2-1
V: TRBV19
length: 16

DNA: TGCGCCAGCAGCCAAGACCTGGGACGGAACACCGGGGAGCTGTTTTTT
CDR3: CASSQDLGRNTGELFF
size: once
D: .
J: TRBJ2-2
V: TRBV4-3
length: 16

DNA: TGTGCCAGCTCCATAGGGGGCGGAGGCAATCAGCCCCAGCATTTT
CDR3: CASSIGGGGNQPQHF
size: few
D: TRBD1
J: TRBJ1-5
V: TRBV18
length: 15

DNA: TGTGCCAGCAGCAGCGGGGGCCTAACCGGGGAGCTGTTTTTT
CDR3: CASSSGGLTGELFF
size: many
D: TRBD2
J: TRBJ2-2
V: TRBV9
length: 14

DNA: TGTGCCAGCAGCCCCAAGGAGGACATCCGAGGAGCCCAGTACTTC
CDR3: CASSPKEDIRGAQYF
size: few
D: .
J: TRBJ2-5
V: TRBV7-9
length: 15

DNA: TGTGCCATCAGTGAGTCGAGGGTAGGCGGGACAGCTAATGAGAAACTGTTTTTT
CDR3: CAISESRVGGTANEKLFF
size: .
D: TRBD1
J: TRBJ1-4
V: TRBV10-3
length: 18

DNA: TGTGCCAGCAGGGGACTAGCGGGGGGCCGCACAGATACGCAGTATTTT
CDR3: CASRGLAGGRTDTQYF
size: .
D: TRBD2
J: TRBJ2-3
V: TRBV12-3/TRBV12-4
length: 16